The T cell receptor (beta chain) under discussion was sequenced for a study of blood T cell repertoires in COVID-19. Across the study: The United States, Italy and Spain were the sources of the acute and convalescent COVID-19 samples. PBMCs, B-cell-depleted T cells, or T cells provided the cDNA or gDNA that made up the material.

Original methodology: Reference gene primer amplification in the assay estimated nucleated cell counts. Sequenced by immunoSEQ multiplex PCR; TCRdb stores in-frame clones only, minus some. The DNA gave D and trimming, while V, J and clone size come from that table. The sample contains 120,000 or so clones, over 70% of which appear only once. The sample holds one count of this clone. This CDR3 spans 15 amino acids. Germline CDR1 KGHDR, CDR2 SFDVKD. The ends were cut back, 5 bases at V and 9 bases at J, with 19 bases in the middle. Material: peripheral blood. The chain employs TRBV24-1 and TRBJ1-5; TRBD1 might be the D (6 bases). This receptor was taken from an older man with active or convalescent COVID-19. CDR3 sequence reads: CATSVKTGSKRPQHF. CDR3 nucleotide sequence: TGTGCCACCAGTGTCAAAACAGGGTCTAAAAGGCCCCAGCATTTT.